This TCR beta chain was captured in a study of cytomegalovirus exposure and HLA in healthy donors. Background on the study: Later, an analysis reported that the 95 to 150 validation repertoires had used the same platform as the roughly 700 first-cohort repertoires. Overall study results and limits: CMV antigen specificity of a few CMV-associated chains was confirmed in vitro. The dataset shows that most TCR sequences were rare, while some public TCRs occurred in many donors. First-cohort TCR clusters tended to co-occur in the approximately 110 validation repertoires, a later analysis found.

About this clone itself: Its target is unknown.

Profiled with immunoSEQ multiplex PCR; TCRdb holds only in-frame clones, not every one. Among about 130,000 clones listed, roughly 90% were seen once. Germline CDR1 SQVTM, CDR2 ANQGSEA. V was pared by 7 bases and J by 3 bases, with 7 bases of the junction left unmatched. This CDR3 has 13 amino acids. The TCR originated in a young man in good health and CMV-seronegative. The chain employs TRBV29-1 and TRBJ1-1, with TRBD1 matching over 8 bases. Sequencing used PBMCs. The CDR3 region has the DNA TGCAGCGGGAAGACAGGGGCGGACACTGAAGCTTTCTTT. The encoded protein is CSGKTGADTEAFF.